These 24 T cell receptor beta chains were all obtained from the same sample, sequenced in a study of T cells in Graves' hyperthyroidism and ophthalmopathy. Amplification of TCR beta CDR3 regions was performed using RNA transcripts as template. During a first-round RT-PCR of the TCR CDR3, the HTBI primer set was used. TCRdb passed the multiplex PCR reads through MiXCR, listing each CDR3 protein once. The sample records 250,000 to 300,000 distinct CDR3 sequences, just over 14% being singletons. The source material was blood. Every receptor here comes from a woman in her thirties or forties with Graves' hyperthyroidism that later progressed to Graves' ophthalmopathy.

The chain joins TRBV27 to TRBJ2-2, with no clear D. V was clipped by 8 bases and J by 4 bases, with 8 bases between them. Germline V CDR1 and CDR2: MNHEY, SMNVEV (reference sequence). The CDR3 is made up of 12 amino acids. The CDR3 loop is CASVSGTGELFF. In DNA, the CDR3 is TGTGCCAGCGTTTCGGGCACCGGGGAGCTGTTTTTT.

This chain uses TRBV7-9 with TRBJ2-5; TRBD2 agrees at 10 bases. J lost 1 base, V lost 2 bases, and 19 bases had no gene match. CDR1 and CDR2 from the germline V gene are SEHNR and FQNEAQ (reference sequence). This CDR3 is 21 amino acids long. In DNA form, the CDR3 reads TGTGCCAGCAGCTTACGGGCTACGGGGACTAAGCGGGAGGGGCTCCAAGAGACCCAGTACTTC. Its translation: CASSLRATGTKREGLQETQYF.

This clonotype was counted ten times or more. The chain recombines TRBV20-1 with TRBJ2-1; D is unclear. The CDR3 covers 14 residues. Trimming left V 6 bases short and J 6 bases short, with 18 bases between. Per the germline V gene, CDR1 is DFQATT and CDR2 is SNEGSKA (reference sequence). CDR3 region: CSATTRPKSNEQFF. The CDR3 coding sequence is TGCAGTGCCACGACCAGGCCGAAAAGCAATGAGCAGTTCTTC.

This clonotype showed up many times. The chain couples TRBV7-9 to TRBJ2-1, with 7 bases aligning to TRBD1. CDR3 length: 13 amino acids. Germline lookup yields CDR1 SEHNR and CDR2 FQNEAQ (reference sequence). J was trimmed by 7 bases and V by 5 bases; bases with no gene match: 5. CDR3: CASSGQEYNEQFF. CDR3 nucleotide sequence: TGTGCCAGCAGCGGACAGGAGTATAATGAGCAGTTCTTC.

This chain connects TRBV27 to TRBJ2-2; 13 nucleotides align to TRBD2. This CDR3 contains 17 residues. In germline, CDR1 is MNHEY, CDR2 SMNVEV (reference sequence). The ends lost 3 bases at V and 4 bases at J; junction bases unmatched: 5. The CDR3 sequence: CASSLPGLAGVTGELFF. CDR3 bases: TGTGCCAGCAGTTTGCCCGGACTAGCGGGAGTCACCGGGGAGCTGTTTTTT.

This clonotype came up many times. The chain is built from TRBV7-8 and TRBJ1-2, with unresolved D. The V end lost 2 bases, the J end lost 2 bases, and 12 bases lay between the germline ends. CDR1 and CDR2 (germline): SGHVS, FQNEAQ. This CDR3 has 15 amino acids. The chain's CDR3 is CASSLQGYANYGYTF. DNA of the CDR3: TGTGCCAGCAGCTTACAAGGGTATGCCAACTATGGCTACACCTTC.

The V call is TRBV9, the J call TRBJ1-2, with D possibly TRBD1 on 6 matching bases. CDR3 length equals 16 residues. Germline-derived CDR1 and CDR2 are SGDLS and YYNGEE. V dropped 0 bases and J dropped 4 bases, with 16 bases sitting between them. CDR3 coding DNA: TGTGCCAGCAGCGTAGGTGCTGGGGGCAATAGCTATGGCTACACCTTC. Translation gives CASSVGAGGNSYGYTF.

This clonotype was found many times. The chain has TRBV25-1 and TRBJ2-5, with TRBD1 as a possible D gene (6 bases). The V end was cut by 0 bases, the J end by 2 bases, with 10 bases between. CDR1 is MGHDK, CDR2 SYGVNS, per germline. This CDR3 is built from 15 residues. CDR3 sequence (DNA): TGTGCCAGCAGTGAATATTGGGGGCAACAAGAGACCCAGTACTTC. Its translation: CASSEYWGQQETQYF.

This clonotype showed up many times. This chain uses TRBV7-9 with TRBJ2-1; D tentatively fits TRBD1 or TRBD2 (5 bases each). The CDR3 extends over 16 amino acids. V was clipped by 7 bases and J by 8 bases, with 24 bases between them. CDR1 is SEHNR, CDR2 FQNEAQ, per germline (reference sequence). The CDR3 region is CASTTNSDPRGHEQFF. The CDR3 nucleotides read TGTGCCAGCACCACCAACTCGGACCCGAGGGGCCATGAGCAGTTCTTC.

As to this clonotype: A much larger clone differs from this one at a single base, so this may be a read error. This chain links TRBV10-3 with TRBJ2-1; D is undetermined. The CDR3 contains 14 residues. Germline assignment: CDR1 ENHRY and CDR2 SYGVKD. Written as DNA, the CDR3 is TGTACCACCCAAGGCAGGAACCCCTACAATGAGCAGTTCTTC. Translating it yields CTTQGRNPYNEQFF.

This clonotype has at least ten counts. The chain is built from TRBV11-2 and TRBJ2-7; unclear D gene. The V gene lost 5 bases and the J gene lost 6 bases, with 17 bases spanning the gap. CDR1 is SGHAT and CDR2 is FQNNGV in the germline V gene. The CDR3 spans 14 residues. CDR3 in DNA: TGTGCCAGCAGCCCGGAAACCCTAGGCTTCGAGCAGTACTTC. Translated, it gives CASSPETLGFEQYF.

CDR3 amino acids: CASSQERLGTGKGPEQYF. The CDR3, as DNA: TGCGCCAGCAGCCAAGAAAGGTTGGGGACAGGGAAAGGCCCCGAGCAGTACTTC. The chain carries TRBV4-1 and TRBJ2-7, with 9 nucleotides matching TRBD1. The trim removed 0 bases at V and 6 bases at J, leaving 15 bases unmatched. This CDR3 spans 18 amino acids. Germline V CDR1 and CDR2: MGHRA, YSYEKL.

As DNA, the CDR3 is TGTGCCAGCAGTTTAGAGACTAGCGGGAGCTTGAATGAGCAGTTCTTC. Its protein is CASSLETSGSLNEQFF. This sequence joins TRBV12-3 or TRBV12-4 and TRBJ2-1; 12 nucleotides line up with TRBD2. The CDR3 runs 16 residues. V was clipped by 1 base and J by 7 bases; unmatched bases: 5.

There are many counts of this clonotype. The chain recombines TRBV10-2 with TRBJ1-2; D unresolved. Trimming pared 7 bases from V and 0 bases from J, leaving 9 bases between. Looked up from germline, CDR1 is WSHSY and CDR2 is SAAADI. CDR3 size: 13 residues. CDR3 in amino acids: CASTIDSNYGYTF. In DNA form, the CDR3 reads TGCGCCAGCACCATCGATTCTAACTATGGCTACACCTTC.

This clonotype was detected a few times. The genes are TRBV5-6 and TRBJ2-3; D unresolved. The CDR3 loop spans 13 amino acids. Trimming removed 4 bases from V and 6 bases from J, with 12 bases in between. The V gene's germline CDR1 is SGHDT and CDR2 YYEEEE. The CDR3 loop reads CASSLRPADTQYF. CDR3 coding DNA: TGTGCCAGCAGCCTCCGTCCCGCGGATACGCAGTATTTT. Together with reference TRBV5-6 and TRBJ2-3, the CDR3 gives the full variable domain: DAGVTQSPTHLIKTRGQQVTLRCSPKSGHDTVSWYQQALGQGPQFIFQYYEEEERQRGNFPDRFSGHQFPNYSSELNVNALLLGDSALYLCASSLRPADTQYFGPGTRLTVL.

The CDR3 protein is CASSQSGTGRAFF. CDR3 sequence (DNA): TGCGCCAGCAGCCAATCCGGGACAGGGAGAGCTTTCTTT. The chain employs TRBV4-1 and TRBJ1-1; 9 bases fit TRBD1. The CDR3 runs to 13 residues. In germline, CDR1 is MGHRA, CDR2 YSYEKL. The J segment lost 10 bases and the V segment lost 2 bases, leaving 5 bases of the junction unmatched.

There are many counts of this clonotype. The chain uses TRBV5-6 and TRBJ2-7, with 9 positions matching TRBD1. CDR1 and CDR2 (germline): SGHDT, YYEEEE. The ends lost 4 bases at V and 3 bases at J; junction bases unmatched: 20. This CDR3 comprises 19 residues. The CDR3 reads CASSLSPGQGYSHYYEQYF. The DNA of the CDR3 is TGTGCCAGCAGCCTATCCCCGGGACAGGGTTATTCTCATTACTACGAGCAGTACTTC.

The chain uses TRBV2 and TRBJ2-1; D remains ambiguous. Germline V gene lookup returns CDR1 SNHLY and CDR2 FYNNEI. V was cut by 6 bases and J by 2 bases, with 17 bases left in between. The CDR3 covers 16 residues. The CDR3 bases are TGTGCCAGCAGCGGCCCCGCGGAGAGCGCCTACAATGAGCAGTTCTTC. Translated, it gives CASSGPAESAYNEQFF.

This clonotype was counted ten times or more. The chain couples TRBV2 to TRBJ2-5; D gene uncertain. Looked up from germline, CDR1 is SNHLY and CDR2 is FYNNEI. V lost 3 bases to trimming and J lost 7 bases, with 3 bases between them. CDR3 length: 10 residues. In DNA, the CDR3 is TGTGCCAGCAGTGAGGGGACCCAGTACTTC. It translates to CASSEGTQYF.

This clonotype appeared a few times. The chain carries TRBV11-2 and TRBJ2-3; D might be TRBD2 (6 bases). Between the trimmed V and J ends, which lost 3 bases and 1 base, there was a span of 11 bases. The CDR3 runs 15 residues. CDR1 SGHAT and CDR2 FQNNGV come from the germline V gene. The CDR3 DNA reads as TGTGCCAGCAGCTTGGAGCGGGTTCGCACAGATACGCAGTATTTT. Its protein is CASSLERVRTDTQYF.

V usage is TRBV4-1 and J usage is TRBJ1-4; TRBD1 is a possible D gene (5 bases). The CDR3 has 15 amino acids. The germline V and J ends were trimmed by 2 bases and 8 bases, with 15 bases remaining between them. CDR1 and CDR2 from the germline V gene are MGHRA and YSYEKL. The CDR3 is CASSQIRQYREKLFF. The CDR3, as DNA: TGCGCCAGCAGCCAAATTCGACAGTACCGGGAAAAACTGTTTTTT.

The rearrangement links TRBV28 to TRBJ1-5; 8 nucleotides match TRBD1. The V and J ends lost 3 bases and 3 bases, in that order; junction bases with no gene match: 4. Germline V gene sequence: CDR1 MDHEN, CDR2 SYDVKM. The length of the CDR3 is 15 residues. The CDR3 loop is CASSLDRVVNQPQHF. The CDR3 nucleotides read TGTGCCAGCAGTTTGGACAGGGTGGTCAATCAGCCCCAGCATTTT.

The chain carries TRBV7-9 and TRBJ2-5; possible D gene TRBD2, 5 bases. The CDR3 is made up of 14 amino acids. Germline values: CDR1 SEHNR, CDR2 FQNEAQ (reference sequence). The V end lost 6 bases, the J end lost 0 bases, and 11 bases lay between the germline ends. CDR3 in amino acids: CASSPRGYQETQYF. The CDR3, as DNA: TGTGCCAGCAGTCCCCGAGGGTACCAAGAGACCCAGTACTTC.

This clonotype was recorded at least ten times. V and J are TRBV15 and TRBJ2-1; 8 bases line up with TRBD2. The CDR3 extends over 15 amino acids. From germline, CDR1 is LNHNV and CDR2 YYDKDF (reference sequence). With V trimmed by 5 bases and J by 4 bases, 7 bases remained unmatched. CDR3 sequence: CATSRSGTKYNEQFF. CDR3 sequence (DNA): TGTGCCACCAGCCGTAGCGGGACTAAGTACAATGAGCAGTTCTTC.